This TCR beta chain emerged from a study of blood T cell repertoires in COVID-19. Study information: There were acute and convalescent COVID-19 samples, and they came from the United States, Italy and Spain.

Enrollees, roughly 18 to 89 years old, lived in 25 or so US areas. Clinical history as reported by participants underpinned cohort assignment. In germline, CDR1 is MDHEN, CDR2 SYDVKM. V lost 8 bases and J lost 9; bases outside the gene matches: 15. The CDR3 covers 16 residues. This clone is a singleton in its sample. As handled by the study authors: Scientists estimated how many nucleated cells there were by amplifying reference gene primers. Using immunoSEQ multiplex PCR, the repertoire was profiled, and TCRdb retains in-frame clones only, with some absent. Clone size and V and J calls were adopted from that table, with D and trimming inferred from the DNA. The sample holds some 270,000 clones, 85% seen once.

The source material was PBMCs or T cells enriched from blood (not recorded which). This receptor was taken from a woman aged 50 to 60 with acute COVID-19. V is TRBV28 and J is TRBJ2-1; the match to TRBD2 covers 11 bases. For the CDR3, the DNA is TGTGCCAGCGGCGACGTTAGCGGGGGGGCCCCTAGTGAGCAGTTCTTC. Its translation: CASGDVSGGAPSEQFF.